Presented here are 10 T cell receptor beta chains from one specimen sequenced in a study of Graves' ophthalmopathy and Graves' hyperthyroidism. For repertoire sequencing, the TCR beta CDR3 regions were amplified from RNA transcripts. HTBI primers served in a first-round RT-PCR, which a second-round multiplex PCR followed. TCRdb ran MiXCR on the multiplex PCR reads and lists one entry per CDR3 protein. The sample records about 220,000 distinct CDR3 sequences, about a fifth being singletons. The specimen was peripheral blood. The receptor source for this set is a woman in her forties or fifties with Graves' ophthalmopathy.

This clonotype was recorded at least ten times. This chain connects TRBV3-1 to TRBJ2-5, with D hard to call. The germline V gene has CDR1 LGHDT and CDR2 YNNKEL (reference sequence). This CDR3 has 14 amino acids. Trimming left V 0 bases short and J 4 bases short, with 9 bases between. The CDR3 sequence is CASSQDVTRETQYF. The CDR3 DNA reads as TGTGCCAGCAGCCAAGATGTTACCCGAGAGACCCAGTACTTC.

This clonotype came up a few times. A much bigger clone sits one base away, suggesting this may be a read error. The chain recombines TRBV5-1 with TRBJ2-7, with D possibly matching TRBD1 (6 bases). The CDR3 sequence is 13 residues long. Germline CDR1 SGHRS, CDR2 YFSETQ. CDR3 loop: CAGRSTGTGEQYF. As DNA, the CDR3 is TGCGCCGGCAGGTCCACAGGGACGGGGGAGCAGTACTTC.

In its sample, this clonotype was seen many times. The V call is TRBV7-9, the J call TRBJ1-2; no clear D. Trimming shortened V by 5 bases and J by 2 bases, and 6 bases separated the two germline ends. This CDR3 is 12 amino acids long. Germline-derived CDR1 and CDR2 are SEHNR and FQNEAQ (reference sequence). CDR3 sequence reads: CASSPLNYGYTF. In DNA form, the CDR3 reads TGTGCCAGCAGCCCTCTAAACTATGGCTACACCTTC.

The CDR3 protein is CSARSDWQETQYF. The CDR3 coding sequence is TGCAGTGCTCGATCAGACTGGCAAGAGACCCAGTACTTC. The chain has TRBV20-1 and TRBJ2-5; no firm D call. The CDR3 length is 13 residues. The ends were cut back, 5 bases at V and 2 bases at J, with 12 bases in the middle. CDR1 and CDR2 (germline): DFQATT, SNEGSKA (reference sequence).

The V call is TRBV5-1, the J call TRBJ2-5, with no clear D. This CDR3 has 15 residues. The V and J ends lost 1 base and 2 bases respectively, with 12 bases between them. Looked up from germline, CDR1 is SGHRS and CDR2 is YFSETQ. The CDR3 reads CASSLTPNRQETQYF. CDR3 DNA sequence: TGCGCCAGCAGCTTGACCCCTAACCGACAAGAGACCCAGTACTTC.

This clonotype was detected ten times or more. The rearrangement joins TRBV9 to TRBJ1-3; D might be TRBD1 (5 bases). The V gene's germline CDR1 is SGDLS and CDR2 YYNGEE. The ends were cut back, 4 bases at V and 4 bases at J, with 15 bases in the middle. The CDR3 contains 15 residues. In DNA, the CDR3 is TGTGCCAGCAGCACCTCTGGGGGTTCCGGAAACACCATATATTTT. It encodes CASSTSGGSGNTIYF.

V gene TRBV24-1 combines with J gene TRBJ2-5, with 11 bases matching TRBD1. J gave up 3 bases and V 4 bases, and 6 bases lay outside the gene matches. The CDR3 consists of 16 residues. Germline CDR1 is KGHDR and CDR2 is SFDVKD. DNA of the CDR3: TGTGCCACCAGTGAGGCGGGACAGGGGGTGGAAGAGACCCAGTACTTC. As protein: CATSEAGQGVEETQYF.

There are a few counts of this clonotype. This chain links TRBV20-1 with TRBJ2-2, with 7 bases matching TRBD1. The CDR3 sequence is 16 residues long. CDR1 is DFQATT, CDR2 SNEGSKA, per germline (reference sequence). The V and J ends lost 3 bases and 0 bases, in that order; junction bases with no gene match: 7. The CDR3 is CSASKTGTANTGELFF. CDR3 DNA sequence: TGCAGTGCTAGTAAGACTGGGACAGCGAACACCGGGGAGCTGTTTTTT.

This clonotype was observed many times. The chain joins TRBV6-1 to TRBJ2-3; 9 nucleotides agree with TRBD2. The CDR3 contains 15 residues. V was clipped by 1 base and J by 4 bases; unmatched bases: 3. Per germline, CDR1 MNHNS and CDR2 SASEGT. The CDR3 region has the DNA TGTGCCAGCAGTGAAGTAGCGGGAGTTGCAGATACGCAGTATTTT. Translated: CASSEVAGVADTQYF.

The sample holds many counts of this clonotype. The chain is built from TRBV7-9 and TRBJ1-2; D gene uncertain. Germline V CDR1 and CDR2: SEHNR, FQNEAQ (reference sequence). Trimming shortened V by 0 bases and J by 7 bases, and 9 bases separated the two germline ends. The CDR3 covers 13 residues. CDR3 sequence reads: CASSLAGPPGYTF. Here the CDR3 DNA reads TGTGCCAGCAGCTTAGCAGGACCTCCTGGCTACACCTTC.